The rows below give T cell receptor beta chains drawn from one sample of a study of human T cells and chemical hapten exposure. TCRdb fed the RACE reads into MiXCR, producing one record per CDR3 protein. The data hold over 50,000 distinct CDR3 sequences, with roughly 9% observed a single time. The sample consisted of whole blood, taken in connection with sensitization to the hapten diphenylcyclopropenone (DPC). The receptors stem from a woman in her 30s with alopecia areata. Some clones in this sample may be carry-over from other donors' samples. Both conserved end residues are part of each CDR3. D genes are given only for firm matches. Size is stated for part of the rows, as once, few or many counts, or as a class when the clone is expanded.

d_gene	v_gene	len	j_gene	abundance	CDR3nt	CDR3aa
-	TRBV20-1	15	TRBJ2-1	many	TGCAGTGCCGGAAACAGGGGGGGAGCGTACAATGAGCAGTTCTTC	CSAGNRGGAYNEQFF
-	TRBV28	16	TRBJ2-4	-	TGTGCCAGCAGCCGTCCCGATTTAGAAGCCAAAAACATTCAGTACTTC	CASSRPDLEAKNIQYF
TRBD1	TRBV4-3	14	TRBJ2-1	few	TGCGCCAGCAGCTTTTGGACAGGGCTACATGAGCAGTTCTTC	CASSFWTGLHEQFF
TRBD1	TRBV20-1	14	TRBJ1-2	many	TGCAGTGCTGGGTCTTGGACAGGCGCCTATGGCTACACCTTC	CSAGSWTGAYGYTF
-	TRBV29-1	13	TRBJ2-5	many	TGCAGCGTTGATGGACCGGTGTTAGAGACCCAGTACTTC	CSVDGPVLETQYF
-	TRBV20-1	16	TRBJ2-1	many	TGCAGTGCTATCGTCCTAGGGCGGATTTCCTACAATGAGCAGTTCTTC	CSAIVLGRISYNEQFF
-	TRBV4-3	17	TRBJ1-2	few	TGCGCCAGCAGCCAAGATATTGTCGGGACGGACTTGTATGGCTACACCTTC	CASSQDIVGTDLYGYTF
-	TRBV7-6	16	TRBJ2-3	many	TGTGCCAGCAGCCCAGGTCCAGGGAATAGGGCAGATACGCAGTATTTT	CASSPGPGNRADTQYF
-	TRBV3-1	13	TRBJ1-1	few	TGTGCCAGCAGACAGAGTTTGAACACTGAAGCTTTCTTT	CASRQSLNTEAFF
-	TRBV28	12	TRBJ1-1	many	TGTGCCAGCAGAATGACAGGCATTGAAGCTTTCTTT	CASRMTGIEAFF
-	TRBV7-2	15	TRBJ1-5	many	TGTGCCAGCAGCTTAGTTATAAGGGGGAATCAGCCCCAGCATTTT	CASSLVIRGNQPQHF
TRBD2	TRBV18	21	TRBJ2-7	few	TGTGCCAGCTCACCCAAATACCAATCGACTAGCGGGGGAACAAGCTCCTACGAGCAGTACTTC	CASSPKYQSTSGGTSSYEQYF
-	TRBV14	12	TRBJ2-1	-	TGTGCCAGCAGCCAAGGAGTCAGGGAACAGTTCTTC	CASSQGVREQFF
-	TRBV5-4	14	TRBJ2-3	few	TGTGCCAGCAGCTTGATGGCGGCCACAGATACGCAGTATTTT	CASSLMAATDTQYF
-	TRBV20-1	13	TRBJ2-7	-	TGCAGTGGGACGGAGGGGGGGGCCTACGAGCAGTACTTC	CSGTEGGAYEQYF